The entry that follows covers one T cell receptor (beta chain) sequence. The antigen remains undetermined. These data are taken from a study of T cell responses to AZD1222 COVID-19 vaccine. Study-level results: The sample set comprised mostly white British donors with more females, and clonal diversity was possibly underestimated.

The data were produced by immunoSEQ multiplex PCR, yet TCRdb's version contains in-frame clones alone and is incomplete. This table holds 120,000 to 150,000 clones, approximately 90% found once. CDR3 length equals 14 residues. Trimming took 5 bases from V and 7 from J, leaving 17 bases between them. The V gene's germline CDR1 is SGHVS and CDR2 FQNEAQ. The sample in question was peripheral blood, obtained on day 0 of AZD1222 vaccination. This TCR came from an adult in good health. The chain recombines TRBV7-8 with TRBJ1-2; D remains ambiguous. The CDR3 protein is CASSPSLAISGYTF. The DNA for the CDR3 is TGTGCCAGCAGCCCAAGTCTCGCCATCTCTGGCTACACCTTC.